This is a list of T cell receptor beta chains from one sample in a study of human T cells and chemical hapten exposure. Each CDR3 protein is one row after TCRdb ran MiXCR on the RACE reads. The sample gives 75,000 to 100,000 distinct CDR3 sequences, 10% to 15% of which show up once; 3.5% is in the top ten. The source material was whole blood, sampled in connection with sensitization to the hapten diphenylcyclopropenone (DPC). These receptors were collected from a woman in her fifties or sixties with alopecia areata. Some clones in this sample may be carry-over from other donors' samples. Each CDR3 is given with its conserved first and last residue. Fields, in order: D gene, clone size, J gene, V gene, CDR3 DNA, CDR3 protein. A D gene is named only where the DNA matches it firmly. Only part of the rows carry a size: once, few, many, or a class if the clone is expanded.

d_gene: NA
abundance: NA
j_gene: TRBJ1-2
v_gene: TRBV27
CDR3nt: TGTGCCAGCAGTTCCCTTGTAGGGGCGAACTATGGCTACACCTTC
CDR3aa: CASSSLVGANYGYTF

d_gene: TRBD2
abundance: many
j_gene: TRBJ2-5
v_gene: TRBV4-2
CDR3nt: TGTGCCAGCAGCCTAGCGGGGGGCCTTCAAGAGACCCAGTACTTC
CDR3aa: CASSLAGGLQETQYF

d_gene: NA
abundance: few
j_gene: TRBJ2-6
v_gene: TRBV12-3/TRBV12-4
CDR3nt: TGTGCCAGCAGTTCCTCGGGGAGCTCTGGGGCCAACGTCCTGACTTTC
CDR3aa: CASSSSGSSGANVLTF

d_gene: NA
abundance: NA
j_gene: TRBJ2-1
v_gene: TRBV27
CDR3nt: TGTGCCAGCAGTTTATTTACTAGCACCAATGAGCAGTTCTTC
CDR3aa: CASSLFTSTNEQFF

d_gene: NA
abundance: many
j_gene: TRBJ2-5
v_gene: TRBV5-6
CDR3nt: TGTGCCAGCAGCTCTACTATAAGGGAGCGCGAGACCCAGTACTTC
CDR3aa: CASSSTIRERETQYF

d_gene: NA
abundance: many
j_gene: TRBJ2-2
v_gene: TRBV9
CDR3nt: TGTGCCAGCAGCGTAGCTAGTGACACCGGGGAGCTGTTTTTT
CDR3aa: CASSVASDTGELFF

d_gene: TRBD1
abundance: many
j_gene: TRBJ1-5
v_gene: TRBV6-6
CDR3nt: TGTGCCAGCAGTGAGGGGACAGGTATTACTACCCAGCATTTT
CDR3aa: CASSEGTGITTQHF

d_gene: TRBD1
abundance: many
j_gene: TRBJ1-5
v_gene: TRBV6-2/TRBV6-3
CDR3nt: TGTGCCAGCACCCCCGGACAGGGAAGGGGTCAGCCCCAGCATTTT
CDR3aa: CASTPGQGRGQPQHF

d_gene: NA
abundance: few
j_gene: TRBJ1-5
v_gene: TRBV20-1
CDR3nt: TGCAGTGCTAGGGAGGGTGCGCAGGAAAATCAGCCCCAGCATTTT
CDR3aa: CSAREGAQENQPQHF

d_gene: NA
abundance: many
j_gene: TRBJ2-7
v_gene: TRBV23-1
CDR3nt: TGCGCCAGCAGTCCCAGACCCCTAATTACCTACGAGCAGTACTTC
CDR3aa: CASSPRPLITYEQYF

d_gene: NA
abundance: NA
j_gene: TRBJ1-5
v_gene: TRBV7-2
CDR3nt: TGTGCCAGCAGCTTAAACAGGGTTCCTCAGCCCCAGCATTTT
CDR3aa: CASSLNRVPQPQHF

d_gene: NA
abundance: NA
j_gene: TRBJ1-1
v_gene: TRBV5-1
CDR3nt: TGCGCCAGCAGCTTCGCAGGGCACACTGAAGCTTTCTTT
CDR3aa: CASSFAGHTEAFF

d_gene: NA
abundance: few
j_gene: TRBJ2-1
v_gene: TRBV30
CDR3nt: TGTGCCTGGAGTACTACTGCTAGAGGTGAGCAGTTCTTC
CDR3aa: CAWSTTARGEQFF

d_gene: TRBD1
abundance: NA
j_gene: TRBJ1-5
v_gene: TRBV6-4
CDR3nt: TGTGCCAGCAGTGACTCGACGGGACAGGGGGCAGGTAGCAATCAGCCCCAGCATTTT
CDR3aa: CASSDSTGQGAGSNQPQHF

d_gene: TRBD2
abundance: few
j_gene: TRBJ2-3
v_gene: TRBV18
CDR3nt: TGTGCCAGCTCACCACCCCTAGCGGGGGGTACAGATACGCAGTATTTT
CDR3aa: CASSPPLAGGTDTQYF

d_gene: NA
abundance: NA
j_gene: TRBJ1-1
v_gene: TRBV2
CDR3nt: TGTGCCAGCACGGCAGGGTACACTGAAGCTTTCTTT
CDR3aa: CASTAGYTEAFF

d_gene: NA
abundance: few
j_gene: TRBJ2-7
v_gene: TRBV11-2
CDR3nt: TGTGCCAGCAGCTTCTCCTTCCCTGCCTACGAGCAGTACTTC
CDR3aa: CASSFSFPAYEQYF

d_gene: NA
abundance: NA
j_gene: TRBJ2-5
v_gene: TRBV2
CDR3nt: TGTGCCAGCAGGGGCTCGGGGGAGACCCAGTACTTC
CDR3aa: CASRGSGETQYF

d_gene: TRBD1
abundance: NA
j_gene: TRBJ2-7
v_gene: TRBV7-8
CDR3nt: TGTGCCAGCAGCTTCCAGGGGGTGCCCTACGAGCAGTACTTC
CDR3aa: CASSFQGVPYEQYF

d_gene: NA
abundance: many
j_gene: TRBJ2-1
v_gene: TRBV20-1
CDR3nt: TGCAGTGCCCAGACCGGGACGACCGGTGAGCAGTTCTTC
CDR3aa: CSAQTGTTGEQFF

d_gene: TRBD2
abundance: many
j_gene: TRBJ2-1
v_gene: TRBV3-1
CDR3nt: TGTGCCAGCAGCCAGGGACTAGCGGCCGAGCAGTTCTTC
CDR3aa: CASSQGLAAEQFF

d_gene: TRBD1
abundance: NA
j_gene: TRBJ1-1
v_gene: TRBV12-3/TRBV12-4
CDR3nt: TGTGCCAGCACTTTAGGGACAGGGGGCTTTCTAGCTTTCTTT
CDR3aa: CASTLGTGGFLAFF

d_gene: NA
abundance: NA
j_gene: TRBJ1-4
v_gene: TRBV5-1
CDR3nt: TGCGCCAGCAGGGAGGCAGCTGTGTCGAAACTGTTTTTT
CDR3aa: CASREAAVSKLFF

d_gene: NA
abundance: NA
j_gene: TRBJ1-4
v_gene: TRBV20-1
CDR3nt: TGCAGTGTCCTTGCTAATGAAAAACTGTTTTTT
CDR3aa: CSVLANEKLFF

d_gene: NA
abundance: few
j_gene: TRBJ1-1
v_gene: TRBV6-2/TRBV6-3
CDR3nt: TGTGCCACTCGACCACCTCCGAGGACTGAAGCTTTCTTT
CDR3aa: CATRPPPRTEAFF

d_gene: TRBD2
abundance: few
j_gene: TRBJ2-2
v_gene: TRBV29-1
CDR3nt: TGCAGCGTCCCCGGCGGGGGAGGATTCGCCGGGGAGCTGTTTTTT
CDR3aa: CSVPGGGGFAGELFF